What follows describes a single TCR beta chain. The antigen remains unidentified. Profiling relied on immunoSEQ multiplex PCR, and the TCRdb table lists in-frame clones only, not all of them. This table holds 100,000 to 130,000 clones, 80% to 95% found once. This sample was taken from a study of OX40 agonist ivuxolimab in advanced cancers. The overall study: An agonistic anti-OX40 (CD134) antibody, ivuxolimab, was used to treat the patients. Patients enrolled in dose escalation were diagnosed with hepatocellular carcinoma, melanoma, renal cell or head and neck cancer. Findings and limits, study-wide: At 0.1 to 3.0 mg/kg, clonal expansion of CD4+ and CD8+ blood T cells had occurred by week 6.

This CDR3 is 14 amino acids long. The V gene's germline CDR1 is MNHEY and CDR2 SVGAGI. Trimming took 6 bases from V and 0 from J, leaving 9 bases between them. Patients with autoimmune history or systemic immunosuppression were excluded. V is TRBV6-5 and J is TRBJ2-1; D might be TRBD2 (5 bases). The material sequenced was CD4+ or CD8+ T cells sorted from blood, taken in a trial of the OX40 agonist ivuxolimab. The TCR sequence derives from an adult with an advanced solid tumor such as melanoma, head and neck, liver or kidney cancer. CDR3 sequence reads: CASSPRDSYNEQFF. CDR3 coding DNA: TGTGCCAGCAGCCCACGGGACTCCTACAATGAGCAGTTCTTC.